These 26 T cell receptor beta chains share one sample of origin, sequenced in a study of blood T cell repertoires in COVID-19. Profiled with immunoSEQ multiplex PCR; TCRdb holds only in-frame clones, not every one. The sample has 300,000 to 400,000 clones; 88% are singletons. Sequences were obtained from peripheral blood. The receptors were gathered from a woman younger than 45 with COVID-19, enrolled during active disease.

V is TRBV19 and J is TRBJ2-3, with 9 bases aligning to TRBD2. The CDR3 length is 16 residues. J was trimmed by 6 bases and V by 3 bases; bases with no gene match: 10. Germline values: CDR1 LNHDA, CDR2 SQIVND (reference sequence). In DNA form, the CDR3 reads TGTGCCAGTAGTATTATAGCGGGGGATCCAAGGGATACGCAGTATTTT. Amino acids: CASSIIAGDPRDTQYF. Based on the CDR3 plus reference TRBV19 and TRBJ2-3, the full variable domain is DGGITQSPKYLFRKEGQNVTLSCEQNLNHDAMYWYRQDPGQGLRLIYYSQIVNDFQKGDIAEGYSVSREKKESFPLTVTSAQKNPTAFYLCASSIIAGDPRDTQYFGPGTRLTVL.

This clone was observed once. CDR3 region: CASSYSRTGDGYGYTF. CDR3 nucleotides: TGTGCCAGCAGTTACTCGAGGACAGGGGATGGTTATGGCTACACCTTC. The chain is built from TRBV6-6 and TRBJ1-2; TRBD1 matches at 9 bases. Germline assignment: CDR1 MNHNY and CDR2 SVGAGI (reference sequence). J lost 5 bases, V lost 0 bases, and 7 bases had no gene match. CDR3 length equals 16 residues.

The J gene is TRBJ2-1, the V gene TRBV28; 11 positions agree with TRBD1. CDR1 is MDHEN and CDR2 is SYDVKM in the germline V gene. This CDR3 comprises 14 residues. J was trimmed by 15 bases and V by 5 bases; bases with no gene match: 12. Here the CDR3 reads CASSTPGQGVFGFF. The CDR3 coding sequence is TGTGCCAGCAGTACCCCGGGACAGGGGGTCTTCGGGTTCTTC.

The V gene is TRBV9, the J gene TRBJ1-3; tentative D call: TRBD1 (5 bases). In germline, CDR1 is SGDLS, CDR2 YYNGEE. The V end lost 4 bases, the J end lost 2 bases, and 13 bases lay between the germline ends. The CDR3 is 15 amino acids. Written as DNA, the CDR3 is TGTGCCAGCAGCCCCCGACAGTGGACTGGAAACACCATATATTTT. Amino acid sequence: CASSPRQWTGNTIYF.

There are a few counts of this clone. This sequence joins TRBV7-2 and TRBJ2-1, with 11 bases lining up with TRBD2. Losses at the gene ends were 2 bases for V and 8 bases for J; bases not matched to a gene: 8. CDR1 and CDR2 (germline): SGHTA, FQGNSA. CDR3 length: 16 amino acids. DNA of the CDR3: TGTGCCAGCAGCTTACGTCTTAGCGGGGGGGTCCATGAGCAGTTCTTC. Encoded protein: CASSLRLSGGVHEQFF. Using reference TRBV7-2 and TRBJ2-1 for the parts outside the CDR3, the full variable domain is GAGVSQSPSNKVTEKGKDVELRCDPISGHTALYWYRQSLGQGLEFLIYFQGNSAPDKSGLPSDRFSAERTGGSVSTLTIQRTQQEDSAVYLCASSLRLSGGVHEQFFGPGTRLTVL.

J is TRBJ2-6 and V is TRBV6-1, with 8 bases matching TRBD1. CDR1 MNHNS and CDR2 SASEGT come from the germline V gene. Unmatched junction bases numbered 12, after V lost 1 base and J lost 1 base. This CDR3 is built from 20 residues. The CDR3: CASSEDSRDRLVSGANVLTF. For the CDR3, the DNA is TGTGCCAGCAGTGAAGATAGTAGGGACAGGCTGGTTTCTGGGGCCAACGTCCTGACTTTC.

The CDR3: CASAPNGDSYNEQFF. Here the CDR3 DNA reads TGTGCTAGTGCCCCTAACGGTGACTCCTACAATGAGCAGTTCTTC. V usage is TRBV12-5 and J usage is TRBJ2-1; unclear D gene. V was trimmed by 7 bases and J by 0 bases, leaving 13 bases between them. There are 15 residues in the CDR3. Looked up from germline, CDR1 is LGHNT and CDR2 is FRNRAP.

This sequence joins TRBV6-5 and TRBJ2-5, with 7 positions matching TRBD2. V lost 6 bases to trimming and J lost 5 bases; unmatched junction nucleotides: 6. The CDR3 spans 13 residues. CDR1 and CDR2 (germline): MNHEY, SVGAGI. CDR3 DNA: TGTGCCAGCAGACTCGCGGGGGAGGAGACCCAGTACTTC. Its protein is CASRLAGEETQYF.

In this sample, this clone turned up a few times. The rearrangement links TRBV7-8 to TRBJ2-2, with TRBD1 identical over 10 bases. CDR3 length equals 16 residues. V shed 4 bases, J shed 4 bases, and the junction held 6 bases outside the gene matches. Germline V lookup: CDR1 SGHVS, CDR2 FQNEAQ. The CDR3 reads CASSSRQGAVTGELFF. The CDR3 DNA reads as TGTGCCAGCAGCTCAAGACAGGGGGCTGTCACCGGGGAGCTGTTTTTT.

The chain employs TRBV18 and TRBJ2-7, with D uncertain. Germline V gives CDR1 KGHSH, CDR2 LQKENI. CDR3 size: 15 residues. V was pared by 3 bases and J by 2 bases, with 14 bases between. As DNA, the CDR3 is TGTGCCAGCTCACCTAACGCCGGGTTCCCCTACGAGCAGTACTTC. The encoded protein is CASSPNAGFPYEQYF.

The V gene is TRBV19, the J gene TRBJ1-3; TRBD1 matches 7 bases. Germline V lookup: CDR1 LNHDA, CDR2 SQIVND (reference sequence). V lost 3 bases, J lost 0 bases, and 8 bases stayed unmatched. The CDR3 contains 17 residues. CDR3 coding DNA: TGTGCCAGTAGTATCTCTGGACAGGTTTACTCTGGAAACACCATATATTTT. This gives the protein CASSISGQVYSGNTIYF.

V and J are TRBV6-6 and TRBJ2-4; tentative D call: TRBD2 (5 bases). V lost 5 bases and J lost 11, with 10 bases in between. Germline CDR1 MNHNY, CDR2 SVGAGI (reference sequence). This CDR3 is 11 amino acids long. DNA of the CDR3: TGTGCCAGCAGTCCGGACTGGGTTCAGTACTTC. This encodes CASSPDWVQYF.

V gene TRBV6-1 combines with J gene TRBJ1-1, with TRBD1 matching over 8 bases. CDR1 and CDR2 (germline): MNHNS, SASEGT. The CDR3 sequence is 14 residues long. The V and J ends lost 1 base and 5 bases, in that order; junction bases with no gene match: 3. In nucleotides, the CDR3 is TGTGCCAGCAGTGAAGGACAGGGGTTGACTGAAGCTTTCTTT. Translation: CASSEGQGLTEAFF.

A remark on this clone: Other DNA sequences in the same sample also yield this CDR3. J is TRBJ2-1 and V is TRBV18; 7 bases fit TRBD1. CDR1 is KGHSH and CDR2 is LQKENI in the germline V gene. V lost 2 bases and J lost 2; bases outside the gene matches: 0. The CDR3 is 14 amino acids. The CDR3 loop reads CASSPGTAYNEQFF. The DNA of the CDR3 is TGTGCCAGCTCACCAGGGACAGCCTACAATGAGCAGTTCTTC. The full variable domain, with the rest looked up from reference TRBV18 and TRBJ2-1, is NAGVMQNPRHLVRRRGQEARLRCSPMKGHSHVYWYRQLPEEGLKFMVYLQKENIIDESGMPKERFSAEFPKEGPSILRIQQVVRGDSAAYFCASSPGTAYNEQFFGPGTRLTVL.

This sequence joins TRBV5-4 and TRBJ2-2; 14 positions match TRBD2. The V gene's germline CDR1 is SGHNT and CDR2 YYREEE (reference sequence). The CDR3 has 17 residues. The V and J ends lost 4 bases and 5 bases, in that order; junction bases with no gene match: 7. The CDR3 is CASSTGTSGGLTGELFF. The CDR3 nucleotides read TGTGCCAGCAGCACAGGGACTAGCGGGGGCCTGACCGGGGAGCTGTTTTTT.

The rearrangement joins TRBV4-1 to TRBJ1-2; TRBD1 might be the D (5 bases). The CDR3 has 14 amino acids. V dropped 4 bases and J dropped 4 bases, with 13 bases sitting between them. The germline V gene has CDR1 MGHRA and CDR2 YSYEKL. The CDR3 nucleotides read TGCGCCAGCAGCCGCAACCGGGACTCCTATGGCTACACCTTC. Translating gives CASSRNRDSYGYTF.

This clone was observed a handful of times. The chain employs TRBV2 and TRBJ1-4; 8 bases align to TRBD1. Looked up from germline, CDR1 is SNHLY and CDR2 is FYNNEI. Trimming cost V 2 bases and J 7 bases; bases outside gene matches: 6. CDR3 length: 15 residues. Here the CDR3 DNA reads TGTGCCAGCAGTGAACAGGGGGCTGATGGTGAAAAACTGTTTTTT. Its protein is CASSEQGADGEKLFF.

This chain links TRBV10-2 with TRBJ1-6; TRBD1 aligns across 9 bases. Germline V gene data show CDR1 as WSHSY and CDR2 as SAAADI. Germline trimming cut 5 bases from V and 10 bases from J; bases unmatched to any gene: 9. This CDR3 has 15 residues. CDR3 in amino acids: CASSPTGGWGSPLHF. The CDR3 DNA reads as TGCGCCAGCAGTCCTACAGGGGGCTGGGGGTCACCCCTCCACTTT.

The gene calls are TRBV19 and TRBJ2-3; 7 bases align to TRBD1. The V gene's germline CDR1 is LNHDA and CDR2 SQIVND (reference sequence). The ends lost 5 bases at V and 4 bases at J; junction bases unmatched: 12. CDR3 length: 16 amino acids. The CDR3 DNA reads TGTGCCAGTAGTCTAAGGGGAGACAGGGTCTCAGATACGCAGTATTTT. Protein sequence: CASSLRGDRVSDTQYF.

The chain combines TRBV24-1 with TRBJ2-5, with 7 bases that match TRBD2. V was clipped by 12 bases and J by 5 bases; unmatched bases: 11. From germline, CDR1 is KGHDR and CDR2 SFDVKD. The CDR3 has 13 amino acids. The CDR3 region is CAPGGYRPETQYF. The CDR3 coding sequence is TGTGCCCCGGGGGGTTACAGACCGGAGACCCAGTACTTC.

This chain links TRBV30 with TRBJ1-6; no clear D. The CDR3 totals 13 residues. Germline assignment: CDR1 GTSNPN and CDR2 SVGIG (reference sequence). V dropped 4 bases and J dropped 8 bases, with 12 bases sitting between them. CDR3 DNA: TGTGCCTGGATGAGGTCGGGAGATTCACCCCTCCACTTT. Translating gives CAWMRSGDSPLHF.

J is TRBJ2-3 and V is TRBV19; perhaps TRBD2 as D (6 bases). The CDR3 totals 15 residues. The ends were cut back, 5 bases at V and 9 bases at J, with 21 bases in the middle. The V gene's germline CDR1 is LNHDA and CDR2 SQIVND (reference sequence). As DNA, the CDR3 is TGTGCCAGTAGTTCCCCCGGAGGGCCAGCGGTCACGCAGTATTTT. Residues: CASSSPGGPAVTQYF.

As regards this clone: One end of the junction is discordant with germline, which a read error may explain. This CDR3 is CASTLGPPSGSPLHF. DNA for the CDR3: TGTGCCAGCACCTTAGGACCTCCTTCAGGGTCACCCCTCCACTTT. The rearrangement uses TRBV11-3 and TRBJ1-6, with a tentative D call TRBD1 (5 bases). The CDR3 length is 15 residues. The germline gives CDR1 SGHNT, CDR2 YENEEA.

Here the CDR3 DNA reads TGTGCCAGCAGTCCCGGGGGGTACCAAGAGACCCAGTACTTC. Amino acids: CASSPGGYQETQYF. V usage is TRBV2 and J usage is TRBJ2-5; TRBD2 agrees at 7 bases. The germline V gene has CDR1 SNHLY and CDR2 FYNNEI. The junction had 3 bases not matched to a gene; V was cut back by 5 bases and J by 0 bases. The CDR3 runs 14 residues.

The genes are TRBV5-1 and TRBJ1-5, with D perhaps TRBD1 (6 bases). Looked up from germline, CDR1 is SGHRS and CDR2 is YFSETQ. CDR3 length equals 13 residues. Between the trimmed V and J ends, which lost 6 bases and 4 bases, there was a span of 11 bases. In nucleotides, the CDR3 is TGCGCCAGCACCCACAGGGAGAATCAGCCCCAGCATTTT. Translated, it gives CASTHRENQPQHF.

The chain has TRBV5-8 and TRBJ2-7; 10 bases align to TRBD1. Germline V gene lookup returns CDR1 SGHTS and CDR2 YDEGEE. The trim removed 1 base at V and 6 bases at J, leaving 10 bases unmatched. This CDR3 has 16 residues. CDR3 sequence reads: CASSLYIGQGGLEQYV. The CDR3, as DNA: TGTGCCAGCAGCTTGTATATCGGACAGGGGGGCCTCGAGCAGTACGTC.